The 2 T cell receptor beta chains below come from one sample, sequenced in a study of blood T cell repertoires in COVID-19. Assay used: immunoSEQ multiplex PCR; TCRdb lists only in-frame clones, some missing. The repertoire holds 200,000 to 250,000 clones, with approximately 90% as singletons. Material for sequencing was peripheral blood. All receptors come from a middle-aged woman with acute or convalescent COVID-19.

This chain connects TRBV7-9 to TRBJ1-5; perhaps TRBD1 as D (6 bases). V was cut by 3 bases and J by 6 bases, with 21 bases left in between. Per germline, CDR1 SEHNR and CDR2 FQNEAQ (reference sequence). This CDR3 comprises 17 residues. CDR3 amino acids: CASSLTTGGAEGQPQHF. CDR3 coding DNA: TGTGCCAGCAGCTTGACAACGGGGGGGGCAGAGGGTCAGCCCCAGCATTTT.

The rearrangement uses TRBV27 and TRBJ1-3, with D maybe TRBD1 (6 bases). V was pared by 6 bases and J by 3 bases, with 18 bases between. The V gene's germline CDR1 is MNHEY and CDR2 SMNVEV (reference sequence). The CDR3 length is 16 residues. In nucleotides, the CDR3 is TGTGCCAGCAGCCCCAAACAGGGTTTATTTGGAAACACCATATATTTT. It codes for CASSPKQGLFGNTIYF.